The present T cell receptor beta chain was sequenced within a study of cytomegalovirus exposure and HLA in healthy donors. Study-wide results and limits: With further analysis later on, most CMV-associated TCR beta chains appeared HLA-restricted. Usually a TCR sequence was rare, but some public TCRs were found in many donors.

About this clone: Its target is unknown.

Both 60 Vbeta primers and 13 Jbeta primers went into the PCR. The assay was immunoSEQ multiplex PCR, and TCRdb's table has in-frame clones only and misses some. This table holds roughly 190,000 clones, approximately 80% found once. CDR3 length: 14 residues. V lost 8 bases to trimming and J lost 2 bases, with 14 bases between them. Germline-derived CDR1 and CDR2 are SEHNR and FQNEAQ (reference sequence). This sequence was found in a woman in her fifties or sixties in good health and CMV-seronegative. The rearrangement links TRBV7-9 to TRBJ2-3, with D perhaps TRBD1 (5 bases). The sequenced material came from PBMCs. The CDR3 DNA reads TGTGCCAGCGGAAAGACAGAGATCACAGATACGCAGTATTTT. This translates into CASGKTEITDTQYF.